A single sample gave rise to the 18 T cell receptor beta chains below, sequenced in a study of Graves' ophthalmopathy and Graves' hyperthyroidism. CDR3 regions of TCR beta were amplified from RNA transcripts. An initial RT-PCR round employing HTBI primers preceded a second-round multiplex PCR. TCRdb analysed the multiplex PCR reads with MiXCR anew, one entry per CDR3 protein. This table holds about 740,000 distinct CDR3 sequences, roughly two fifths found once. Material: peripheral blood. These TCRs come from an adult man with Graves' ophthalmopathy.

Many counts were recorded for this clonotype. V usage is TRBV12-3 or TRBV12-4 and J usage is TRBJ1-1; D gene uncertain. The CDR3 has 12 amino acids. V was clipped by 1 base and J by 7 bases, with 7 bases between them. The CDR3 region is CASSLVRNEAFF. DNA for the CDR3: TGTGCCAGCAGTTTAGTGAGGAATGAAGCTTTCTTT.

On this clonotype itself: Mismatch with germline at one junction end may stem from a read error. V usage is TRBV19 and J usage is TRBJ1-2; D possibly corresponds to TRBD1 (5 bases). The germline V gene encodes CDR1 LNHDA and CDR2 SQIVND (reference sequence). The CDR3 is made up of 14 amino acids. DNA of the CDR3: TGTGCCAGTACCAACTACGAGACAGCCTATGGTTACACCTTC. It specifies CASTNYETAYGYTF.

This clonotype was seen only a few times. The chain links TRBV12-3 or TRBV12-4 to TRBJ1-5; 9 bases agree with TRBD1. J was trimmed by 9 bases and V by 3 bases; bases with no gene match: 6. The CDR3 is made up of 14 amino acids. CDR3 sequence reads: CASSFSTGGSPQHF. DNA of the CDR3: TGTGCCAGCAGTTTCTCGACAGGGGGGTCGCCCCAGCATTTT.

In this sample, this clonotype turned up once. The junction departs from germline at one end; a sequencing error may be responsible. The gene calls are TRBV9 and TRBJ2-7; TRBD1 matches 10 bases. The CDR3 has 13 residues. CDR1 and CDR2 from the germline V gene are SGDLS and YYNGEE. In DNA, the CDR3 is TGTGTCAGCAGCATGACAGGGGGCGCCGCCCAATACTTC. It translates to CVSSMTGGAAQYF.

J is TRBJ1-5 and V is TRBV24-1, with 8 positions matching TRBD1. Germline values: CDR1 KGHDR, CDR2 SFDVKD. The CDR3 is made up of 15 amino acids. J lost 4 bases, V lost 9 bases, and 10 bases had no gene match. CDR3 sequence (DNA): TGTGCCACCTCATCCTCCAGGACAGGGAATCAGCCCCAGCATTTT. Translation: CATSSSRTGNQPQHF.

V usage is TRBV19 and J usage is TRBJ2-5; no firm D call. The better agreement between TRBJ2-1 and the DNA end casts doubt on the J call. CDR3 length: 13 residues. Germline CDR1 and CDR2: LNHDA and SQIVND (reference sequence). Here the CDR3 DNA reads TGTGCCAGTAGTATAGGTCAGGCCAATGAGCAGTTCTTC. It codes for CASSIGQANEQFF.

The rearrangement uses TRBV15 and TRBJ1-2; perhaps TRBD1 as D (5 bases). V was clipped by 3 bases and J by 6 bases, with 14 bases between them. There are 14 residues in the CDR3. Germline-derived CDR1 and CDR2 are LNHNV and YYDKDF (reference sequence). The CDR3 sequence is CATSSSDRPNGYTF. DNA of the CDR3: TGTGCCACCAGCAGCTCCGACAGACCTAATGGCTACACCTTC.

This clonotype occurred once. A junction end diverges from the germline sequence, so it may reflect a read error. This chain uses TRBV9 with TRBJ1-3, with D unresolved. Germline CDR1 is SGDLS and CDR2 is YYNGEE. CDR3 length: 14 residues. The CDR3 DNA reads as TGTGCCAGCAGCGTAGGGGTATCGGGAAAAACCATATATTTT. This translates into CASSVGVSGKTIYF.

Ten or more counts support this clonotype. The V and J genes are TRBV11-2 and TRBJ1-1; 9 bases map to TRBD1. The CDR3 consists of 14 residues. Per germline, CDR1 SGHAT and CDR2 FQNNGV. V trimming: 6 bases; J trimming: 6 bases; junction bases outside the gene matches: 8. The CDR3 DNA follows: TGTGCCAGCAGTCACACAGGGGGCATAGCTGAAGCTTTCTTT. Translated: CASSHTGGIAEAFF. Full variable domain (rest looked up from reference TRBV11-2 and TRBJ1-1): EAGVAQSPRYKIIEKRQSVAFWCNPISGHATLYWYQQILGQGPKLLIQFQNNGVVDDSQLPKDRFSAERLKGVDSTLKIQPAKLEDSAVYLCASSHTGGIAEAFFGQGTRLTVV.

The CDR3 is CASSLGRAMSTEAFF. CDR3 nucleotide sequence: TGTGCCAGCAGCTTAGGCCGGGCAATGAGCACTGAAGCTTTCTTT. The chain recombines TRBV7-9 with TRBJ1-1; D uncertain. The ends were cut back, 1 base at V and 4 bases at J, with 13 bases in the middle. Germline V lookup: CDR1 SEHNR, CDR2 FQNEAQ (reference sequence). This CDR3 spans 15 amino acids. Full variable domain (rest looked up from reference TRBV7-9 and TRBJ1-1): DTGVSQNPRHKITKRGQNVTFRCDPISEHNRLYWYRQTLGQGPEFLTYFQNEAQLEKSRLLSDRFSAERPKGSFSTLEIQRTEQGDSAMYLCASSLGRAMSTEAFFGQGTRLTVV.

This clonotype has at least ten counts. The chain links TRBV6-4 to TRBJ1-1; D call uncertain. CDR3 length: 13 residues. V was cut by 2 bases and J by 2 bases, with 6 bases left in between. The V gene's germline CDR1 is MRHNA and CDR2 SNTAGT. In DNA, the CDR3 is TGTGCCAGCAGTGACAGTCCTAACACTGAAGCTTTCTTT. Translating it yields CASSDSPNTEAFF.

In regard to this clonotype: The junction shows a germline mismatch at one end, possibly a read error. As DNA, the CDR3 is TGCGCCACCAGCAGCAACGGGGGTACCAGATCACCCCTCCACTTT. Amino acid sequence: CATSSNGGTRSPLHF. The genes are TRBV15 and TRBJ1-6, with D possibly being TRBD1 (5 bases). The CDR3 is made up of 15 amino acids. Germline-derived CDR1 and CDR2 are LNHNV and YYDKDF (reference sequence).

This clonotype turned up a few times. The genes are TRBV25-1 and TRBJ1-2; 8 bases match TRBD1. Germline CDR1 reads MGHDK; CDR2 reads SYGVNS. The V segment lost 5 bases and the J segment 7 bases; nucleotides outside the gene matches: 9. The CDR3 has 14 amino acids. The CDR3 is CASSSPGGKGGYTF. In DNA form, the CDR3 reads TGTGCCAGCAGTTCCCCAGGGGGCAAGGGTGGCTACACCTTC.

This clonotype showed up just once. The chain recombines TRBV7-3 with TRBJ1-3; no reliable D call. This CDR3 comprises 11 residues. V was shortened by 6 bases and J by 7 bases, with 7 bases between the two germline ends. CDR1 is SGHTA, CDR2 FQGTGA, per germline. The CDR3 region is CASSELNTIYF. Written as DNA, the CDR3 is TGTGCCAGCAGTGAGCTGAACACCATATATTTT.

The chain links TRBV6-6 to TRBJ2-5; no firm D call. Germline CDR1 and CDR2: MNHNY and SVGAGI (reference sequence). CDR3 length: 14 residues. The germline V and J ends were trimmed by 2 bases and 1 base, with 8 bases remaining between them. CDR3 in DNA: TGTGCCAGCAGTTACAGTAAACTCCAAGAGACCCAGTACTTC. It is translated as CASSYSKLQETQYF.

J is TRBJ2-7 and V is TRBV2; 9 bases map to TRBD1. The CDR3 runs to 16 residues. Germline V CDR1 and CDR2: SNHLY, FYNNEI. The ends lost 3 bases at V and 2 bases at J; junction bases unmatched: 8. The CDR3 protein is CASSDWGTGTTYEQYF. The CDR3 bases are TGTGCCAGCAGTGATTGGGGGACAGGGACAACCTACGAGCAGTACTTC.

The chain joins TRBV2 to TRBJ2-5; D not resolved. This CDR3 has 12 residues. Germline V gives CDR1 SNHLY, CDR2 FYNNEI. V shed 8 bases and J shed 3 bases, with 10 bases lying between them. The DNA of the CDR3 is TGTGCCAGCGATTTCGCAGAAGAGACCCAGTACTTC. This codes for CASDFAEETQYF.

The chain has TRBV10-3 and TRBJ1-1; 8 bases match TRBD1. The germline V gene encodes CDR1 ENHRY and CDR2 SYGVKD. The CDR3 covers 16 residues. V trimming: 5 bases; J trimming: 0 bases; junction bases outside the gene matches: 8. CDR3 nucleotide sequence: TGTGCCATCAGTCCCCGGGACAGGCTCATGAACACTGAAGCTTTCTTT. Encoded protein: CAISPRDRLMNTEAFF.